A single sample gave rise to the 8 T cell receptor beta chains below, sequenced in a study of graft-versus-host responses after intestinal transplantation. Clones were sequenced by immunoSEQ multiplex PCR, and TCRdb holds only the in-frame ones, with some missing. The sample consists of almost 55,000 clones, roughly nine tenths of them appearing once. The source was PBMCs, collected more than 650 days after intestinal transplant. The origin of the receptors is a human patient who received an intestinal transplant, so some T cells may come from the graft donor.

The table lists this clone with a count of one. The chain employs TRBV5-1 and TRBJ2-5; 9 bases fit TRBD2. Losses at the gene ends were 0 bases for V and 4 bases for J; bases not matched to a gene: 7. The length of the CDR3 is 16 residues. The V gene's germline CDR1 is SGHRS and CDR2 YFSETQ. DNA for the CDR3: TGCGCCAGCAGCTTGGCCGCGCTAGCGGGGTCAGAGACCCAGTACTTC. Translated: CASSLAALAGSETQYF.

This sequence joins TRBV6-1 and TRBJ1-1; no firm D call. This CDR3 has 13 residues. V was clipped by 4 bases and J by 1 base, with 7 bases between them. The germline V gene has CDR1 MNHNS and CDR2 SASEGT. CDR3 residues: CASSVFENTEAFF. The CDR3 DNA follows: TGTGCCAGCAGTGTATTTGAGAACACTGAAGCTTTCTTT.

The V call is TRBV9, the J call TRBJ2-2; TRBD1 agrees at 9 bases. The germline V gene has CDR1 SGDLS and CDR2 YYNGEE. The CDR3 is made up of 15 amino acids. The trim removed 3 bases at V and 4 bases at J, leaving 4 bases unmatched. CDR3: CASSATGGGTGELFF. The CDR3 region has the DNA TGTGCCAGCAGCGCCACAGGGGGCGGCACCGGGGAGCTGTTTTTT. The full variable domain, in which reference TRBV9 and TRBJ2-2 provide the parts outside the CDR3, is DSGVTQTPKHLITATGQRVTLRCSPRSGDLSVYWYQQSLDQGLQFLIQYYNGEERAKGNILERFSAQQFPDLHSELNLSSLELGDSALYFCASSATGGGTGELFFGEGSRLTVL.

DNA for the CDR3: TGTGCCAGCAGTTTTACAGGAAGCTCCTACGAGCAGTACTTC. This gives the protein CASSFTGSSYEQYF. The rearrangement uses TRBV6-5 and TRBJ2-7, with a possible D match to TRBD1 (5 bases). This CDR3 spans 14 amino acids. V was shortened by 4 bases and J by 0 bases, with 10 bases between the two germline ends. The germline CDR1 and CDR2 sequences are MNHEY and SVGAGI.

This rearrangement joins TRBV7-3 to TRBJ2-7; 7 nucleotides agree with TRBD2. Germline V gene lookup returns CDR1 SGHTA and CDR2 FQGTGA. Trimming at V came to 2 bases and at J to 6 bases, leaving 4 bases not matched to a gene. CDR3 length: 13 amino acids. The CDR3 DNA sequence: TGTGCCAGCAGCTTAGGGGGGGAAGGCGAGCAGTACTTC. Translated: CASSLGGEGEQYF.

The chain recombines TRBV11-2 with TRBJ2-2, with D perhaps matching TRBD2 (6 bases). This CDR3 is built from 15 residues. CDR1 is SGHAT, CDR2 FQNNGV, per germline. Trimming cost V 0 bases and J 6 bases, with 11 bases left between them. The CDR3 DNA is TGTGCCAGCAGCTTAGATTTGGCTAGCGCCGGGGAGCTGTTTTTT. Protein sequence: CASSLDLASAGELFF.

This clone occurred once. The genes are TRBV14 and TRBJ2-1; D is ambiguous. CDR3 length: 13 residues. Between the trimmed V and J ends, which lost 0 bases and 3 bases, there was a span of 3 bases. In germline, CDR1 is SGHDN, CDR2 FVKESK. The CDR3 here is CASSQDGYNEQFF. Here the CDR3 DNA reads TGTGCCAGCAGCCAAGATGGCTACAATGAGCAGTTCTTC.

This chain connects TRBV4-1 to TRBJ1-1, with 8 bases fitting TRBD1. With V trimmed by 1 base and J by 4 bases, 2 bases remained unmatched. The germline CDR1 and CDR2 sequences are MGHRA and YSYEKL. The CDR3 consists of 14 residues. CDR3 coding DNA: TGCGCCAGCAGCCAAGCTACAGGGGGCACTGAAGCTTTCTTT. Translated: CASSQATGGTEAFF.